The clone carrying this T cell receptor (beta chain) was counted at least ten times. Its antigen remains unidentified. The data were obtained in a study of T cells in Graves' hyperthyroidism and ophthalmopathy. General observations from the study: The model made its ophthalmopathy prediction, and onset followed a median approximately 6 months later.

J gave up 2 bases and V 3 bases, and 8 bases lay outside the gene matches. Germline V gene lookup returns CDR1 SGHKS and CDR2 YYEKEE (reference sequence). The CDR3 is 15 amino acids. What was amplified from RNA transcripts were TCR beta CDR3 regions. HTBI primers were the set used in a first-round RT-PCR of the TCR CDR3. TCRdb recomputed calls from the multiplex PCR reads with MiXCR, one row per CDR3 protein. In the table there are hundreds of thousands of distinct CDR3 sequences, around 15% of which are singletons. The sequence came from a woman under 30 with Graves' hyperthyroidism. The chain has TRBV5-5 and TRBJ2-7, with 7 bases matching TRBD1. The sequencing sample was made of blood. As DNA, the CDR3 is TGTGCCAGCAGCTCGCCGACAGGGATGGCCTACGAGCAGTACTTC. Translating it yields CASSSPTGMAYEQYF.